This TCR beta chain was identified in a study of OX40 agonist ivuxolimab in advanced cancers. Study-wide context: Cohort: roughly 80% men, mean age 60, aged about 20 to 79. There were three patients with partial responses, one having hepatocellular carcinoma and two cutaneous melanoma.

Germline values: CDR1 LGHNT, CDR2 FRNRAP. This CDR3 spans 15 amino acids. The ends lost 3 bases at V and 4 bases at J; junction bases unmatched: 4. Here immunoSEQ multiplex PCR was the method, and the copy in TCRdb shows in-frame clones only, minus some. This table holds about 100,000 clones, less than 95% found once. The chain recombines TRBV12-5 with TRBJ2-1, with 9 bases fitting TRBD2. The specimen was CD4+ or CD8+ T cells sorted from blood, collected in a trial of the OX40 agonist ivuxolimab. This TCR was sampled from an adult with an advanced solid tumor such as melanoma, head and neck, liver or kidney cancer. The DNA for the CDR3 is TGTGCTAGTGGTTTTATGACTAGCGGATACAATGAGCAGTTCTTC. This gives the protein CASGFMTSGYNEQFF.